This passage covers 20 T cell receptor beta chains from one sample sequenced in a study of CD8 T cells in ankylosing spondylitis. TCRdb re-derived calls from the 5' RACE reads in MiXCR, one entry per CDR3 protein. The sample records 200,000 to 300,000 distinct CDR3 sequences, 8% to 9.5% being singletons. Sequencing was carried out using blood, either unsorted or a sorted T cell fraction (not recorded which). The receptors shown here come from a male donor with ankylosing spondylitis or in good health (not recorded which).

This clonotype was detected only a few times. The gene calls are TRBV7-8 and TRBJ1-4; maybe TRBD1 (6 bases). The germline V gene has CDR1 SGHVS and CDR2 FQNEAQ. V dropped 1 base and J dropped 2 bases, with 8 bases sitting between them. The CDR3 covers 15 residues. CDR3 in amino acids: CASSLEGGTNEKLFF. DNA for the CDR3: TGTGCCAGCAGCTTAGAGGGGGGGACTAATGAAAAACTGTTTTTT. The full variable domain, completed using reference TRBV7-8 and TRBJ1-4, is GAGVSQSPRYKVAKRGQDVALRCDPISGHVSLFWYQQALGQGPEFLTYFQNEAQLDKSGLPSDRFFAERPEGSVSTLKIQRTQQEDSAVYLCASSLEGGTNEKLFFGSGTQLSVL.

This clonotype was observed at least ten times. The chain joins TRBV7-2 to TRBJ2-5; tentatively, D is TRBD1 (6 bases). The CDR3 totals 16 residues. Trimming shortened V by 1 base and J by 5 bases, and 17 bases separated the two germline ends. Germline CDR1 reads SGHTA; CDR2 reads FQGNSA. In nucleotides, the CDR3 is TGTGCCAGCAGCTTAGAAAGGCCCACAGGGTGGGAGACCCAGTACTTC. It translates to CASSLERPTGWETQYF. The whole variable domain, filled in from reference TRBV7-2 and TRBJ2-5, reads GAGVSQSPSNKVTEKGKDVELRCDPISGHTALYWYRQSLGQGLEFLIYFQGNSAPDKSGLPSDRFSAERTGGSVSTLTIQRTQQEDSAVYLCASSLERPTGWETQYFGPGTRLLVL.

Many counts were recorded for this clonotype. The chain employs TRBV12-3 or TRBV12-4 and TRBJ1-2; D is uncertain. Deletions cut 1 base from V and 8 bases from J, with 8 bases between. CDR3 length equals 12 residues. The CDR3 loop is CASSLDIGGYTF. CDR3 DNA sequence: TGTGCCAGCAGTTTAGACATTGGCGGCTACACCTTC.

This rearrangement joins TRBV6-5 to TRBJ2-7; the D is unclear. The CDR3 loop spans 15 amino acids. Trimming took 2 bases from V and 0 from J, leaving 11 bases between them. Germline V gene lookup returns CDR1 MNHEY and CDR2 SVGAGI. The CDR3 sequence: CASSYGPGYSYEQYF. The DNA of the CDR3 is TGTGCCAGCAGTTACGGGCCCGGGTACTCCTACGAGCAGTACTTC.

This rearrangement joins TRBV11-2 to TRBJ2-7, with D uncertain. The CDR3 sequence is 12 residues long. Between the trimmed V and J ends, which lost 6 bases and 2 bases, there was a span of 8 bases. The germline gives CDR1 SGHAT, CDR2 FQNNGV. The DNA for the CDR3 is TGTGCCAGCAGTGTACAGCCCTACGAGCAGTACTTC. Protein product: CASSVQPYEQYF.

Ten or more counts support this clonotype. The chain carries TRBV6-2 or TRBV6-3 and TRBJ1-2; D might be TRBD1 (5 bases). Trimming took off 2 bases at V and 2 bases at J, with 12 bases between the two ends. The germline V gene encodes CDR1 MNHEY and CDR2 SVGEGT. This CDR3 spans 15 amino acids. CDR3 region: CASSYPRGGNYGYTF. CDR3 coding DNA: TGTGCCAGCAGTTACCCCCGGGGCGGAAACTATGGCTACACCTTC.

This clonotype was seen a few times. CDR3 amino acids: CASSTRDSGSTDTQYF. CDR3 nucleotides: TGTGCCAGCAGTACCAGGGATAGCGGTAGCACAGATACGCAGTATTTT. This chain links TRBV27 with TRBJ2-3; weak D call: TRBD2 (6 bases). Germline CDR1 is MNHEY and CDR2 is SMNVEV (reference sequence). V lost 5 bases and J lost 0, with 15 bases in between. The CDR3 runs 16 residues.

This clonotype was seen many times. The chain couples TRBV20-1 to TRBJ1-3; the D is unclear. This CDR3 comprises 11 residues. Per the germline V gene, CDR1 is DFQATT and CDR2 is SNEGSKA (reference sequence). The germline V and J ends were trimmed by 6 bases and 0 bases, with 3 bases remaining between them. CDR3 nucleotides: TGCAGTGCCGCCTCTGGAAACACCATATATTTT. It yields the protein CSAASGNTIYF.

In the case of this clonotype: At one of its ends the junction is not consistent with the germline gene, which may arise from a read error. The V gene is TRBV20-1, the J gene TRBJ2-2; the D gene could be TRBD1 or TRBD2 (6 bases each). The germline V gene encodes CDR1 DFQATT and CDR2 SNEGSKA (reference sequence). CDR3 size: 17 residues. For the CDR3, the DNA is TGCTGTGCTAGAGGGCTAAGGGGGGCCGCGAACACCGGGGAGCTGTTTTTT. The encoded protein is CCARGLRGAANTGELFF.

This clonotype came up many times. The gene calls are TRBV20-1 and TRBJ1-1; D remains unclear. From germline, CDR1 is DFQATT and CDR2 SNEGSKA (reference sequence). CDR3 length: 16 residues. Between the trimmed V and J ends, which lost 0 bases and 7 bases, there was a span of 21 bases. The CDR3 loop reads CSARDQSGRQDLEAFF. In DNA form, the CDR3 reads TGCAGTGCTAGAGATCAGTCCGGGCGTCAGGACCTTGAAGCTTTCTTT.

The sample holds many counts of this clonotype. This chain uses TRBV6-2 or TRBV6-3 with TRBJ2-1, with D possibly TRBD2 on 6 matching bases. Trimming shortened V by 4 bases and J by 0 bases, and 22 bases separated the two germline ends. Germline V gene data show CDR1 as MNHEY and CDR2 as SVGEGT. The CDR3 has 19 residues. Here the CDR3 reads CASSFQPTPGLRSYNEQFF. CDR3 sequence (DNA): TGTGCCAGCAGTTTCCAACCGACTCCGGGACTTCGCTCCTACAATGAGCAGTTCTTC.

This clonotype has ten or more counts. This chain connects TRBV7-2 to TRBJ2-3, with TRBD2 as a possible D gene (5 bases). Trimming shortened V by 5 bases and J by 2 bases, and 11 bases separated the two germline ends. This CDR3 region has 14 residues. Germline assignment: CDR1 SGHTA and CDR2 FQGNSA. CDR3 region: CASSPEVFTDTQYF. The DNA for the CDR3 is TGTGCCAGCAGCCCGGAGGTTTTCACAGATACGCAGTATTTT. The full variable domain, with the rest looked up from reference TRBV7-2 and TRBJ2-3, is GAGVSQSPSNKVTEKGKDVELRCDPISGHTALYWYRQSLGQGLEFLIYFQGNSAPDKSGLPSDRFSAERTGGSVSTLTIQRTQQEDSAVYLCASSPEVFTDTQYFGPGTRLTVL.

This clonotype was detected ten times or more. The V and J genes are TRBV11-2 and TRBJ1-1; possibly TRBD1 for D (6 bases). Germline V gene sequence: CDR1 SGHAT, CDR2 FQNNGV. V was cut by 5 bases and J by 1 base, with 8 bases left in between. This CDR3 has 13 residues. The CDR3: CASSQQGNTEAFF. The CDR3 DNA is TGTGCCAGCAGCCAACAGGGGAACACTGAAGCTTTCTTT.

This clonotype was detected a few times. This sequence joins TRBV4-3 and TRBJ1-3; D unclear. Germline loops: CDR1 LGHNA, CDR2 YSLEER. There are 13 residues in the CDR3. The V end was cut by 0 bases, the J end by 8 bases, with 8 bases between. The CDR3 region has the DNA TGCGCCAGCAGCCAAGAGATAGGTGACACCATATATTTT. This codes for CASSQEIGDTIYF.

The chain has TRBV20-1 and TRBJ2-3; D assignment may be TRBD1 or TRBD2 (5 bases each). CDR1 is DFQATT and CDR2 is SNEGSKA in the germline V gene (reference sequence). Between the trimmed V and J ends, which lost 7 bases and 5 bases, there was a span of 22 bases. The length of the CDR3 is 15 residues. The DNA of the CDR3 is TGCAGTGTTGCGTCGGGTAGTGGGGGTGGAGATACGCAGTATTTT. Protein sequence: CSVASGSGGGDTQYF.

Ten or more counts support this clonotype. The V gene is TRBV6-1, the J gene TRBJ2-3, with unresolved D. The CDR3 extends over 12 amino acids. Germline lookup yields CDR1 MNHNS and CDR2 SASEGT. Trimming cost V 4 bases and J 8 bases, with 10 bases left between them. CDR3 bases: TGTGCCAGCAGTGTCGCATCTGCTACGCAGTATTTT. Its translation is CASSVASATQYF.

Notes on this clonotype: A clone one base away is much larger, so this may be a read error. This chain uses TRBV6-2 or TRBV6-3 with TRBJ1-1; 7 bases are shared with TRBD1. This CDR3 contains 13 residues. From germline, CDR1 is MNHEY and CDR2 SVGEGT. CDR3 in DNA: TGTGCCGGCAGTTACTACAGGGGTTTCGAAGCTTTCTTT. Amino acids: CAGSYYRGFEAFF.

The chain has TRBV20-1 and TRBJ2-1; D gene ambiguous. The CDR3 has 14 residues. Between the trimmed V and J ends, which lost 5 bases and 7 bases, there was a span of 18 bases. CDR1 is DFQATT, CDR2 SNEGSKA, per germline (reference sequence). CDR3 amino acids: CSAYLRVWRNEQFF. The CDR3 DNA reads as TGCAGTGCTTACCTACGGGTGTGGCGGAATGAGCAGTTCTTC.

There are many counts of this clonotype. V and J are TRBV30 and TRBJ2-7, with 10 bases fitting TRBD1. The germline gives CDR1 GTSNPN, CDR2 SVGIG (reference sequence). Losses at the gene ends were 3 bases for V and 4 bases for J; bases not matched to a gene: 3. The CDR3 is 13 amino acids. The CDR3 sequence is CAWSPGQGYEQYF. CDR3 nucleotide sequence: TGTGCCTGGAGCCCGGGACAGGGGTACGAGCAGTACTTC.

This clonotype has at least ten counts. The rearrangement uses TRBV6-1 and TRBJ2-5, with 13 bases identical to TRBD2. The CDR3 consists of 18 residues. Germline-derived CDR1 and CDR2 are MNHNS and SASEGT. J was trimmed by 5 bases and V by 6 bases; bases with no gene match: 15. CDR3 nucleotides: TGTGCCAGCAGCCGACTAGCGGGGGGCTCAGGGTTGAGTGAGACCCAGTACTTC. Its translation is CASSRLAGGSGLSETQYF.